This paragraph reports one T cell receptor beta chain. The antigen is unknown. Possible read error: a much larger clone is one base away. Time point described: persistent/refractory GD, antithyroid drugs over 5 years with positive TRAb. Isolated PBMC RNA provided the starting material for the TCR library. Xi'an, China, was home to the endocrinology department that provided patients. V gave up 6 bases and J gave up 4 bases; unmatched junction bases: 9. CDR1 and CDR2 from the germline V gene are SGHAT and FQNNGV. The CDR3 has 16 residues. These data are taken from a study of regulatory T cells in long-lasting Graves disease. Study outcomes and limitations: Persistent disease preferred TRBV28, TRBJ1-2 and TRBJ2-5; new disease, TRBV20-1 and TRBJ2-1. The study found lower TCR diversity in persistent Graves' patients than in newly diagnosed ones.

Libraries of TCR beta came from iRepertoire HTBI primers plus Arm-PCR of CDR3 regions. TCRdb analysed the multiplex PCR reads with MiXCR anew, one entry per CDR3 protein. Among hundreds of thousands of distinct CDR3 sequences listed, less than 25% were seen once. This sample comprised peripheral blood mononuclear cells (PBMCs), obtained when the disease was refractory, from a patient treated with antithyroid drugs. The sequence was obtained from a female donor with Graves disease. V usage is TRBV11-2 and J usage is TRBJ2-2, with 9 bases that match TRBD1. The CDR3 sequence is CASSSPGTGSTGELFF. In DNA form, the CDR3 reads TGTGCCAGCAGTTCGCCCGGGACAGGGAGCACCGGGGAGCTGTTTTTT.